This T cell receptor (beta chain) was recovered during a study of T cell responses to AZD1222 COVID-19 vaccine. Study outcomes and limitations: Without day 14 samples, only post-peak T cell repertoires were studied.

Here immunoSEQ multiplex PCR was the method, and the copy in TCRdb shows in-frame clones only, minus some. The sample consists of around 77,000 clones, just over 85% of them appearing once. About this clone itself: As yet, its antigen is unknown.

The CDR3 contains 15 residues. Looked up from germline, CDR1 is SGHTS and CDR2 is YDEGEE. The J segment lost 4 bases and the V segment lost 0 bases, leaving 3 bases of the junction unmatched. The sample in question was peripheral blood, obtained on day 0 of AZD1222 vaccination. This sequence originates from an adult in good health. The chain links TRBV5-8 to TRBJ1-5; 8 bases align to TRBD1. CDR3 region: CASSLDRGINQPQHF. Written as DNA, the CDR3 is TGTGCCAGCAGCTTGGACAGGGGGATTAATCAGCCCCAGCATTTT.